This entry lists 12 T cell receptor beta chains sequenced from one sample in a study of blood T cell repertoires in COVID-19. Sequencing used immunoSEQ multiplex PCR; TCRdb keeps in-frame clones, though not all of them. The table has about 200,000 clones, more than 85% seen once. The sample comprised peripheral blood. Every receptor here comes from a man aged 35-49 years with active or convalescent COVID-19.

This clone came up once. The chain has TRBV5-4 and TRBJ2-3, with 10 bases fitting TRBD2. This CDR3 region has 14 residues. The V segment lost 0 bases and the J segment 12 bases; nucleotides outside the gene matches: 7. Per the germline V gene, CDR1 is SGHNT and CDR2 is YYREEE (reference sequence). CDR3 residues: CASSLETSGFPQYF. In nucleotides, the CDR3 is TGTGCCAGCAGCTTGGAGACTAGCGGGTTCCCCCAGTATTTT.

In regard to this clone: Other nucleotide sequences in the sample specify the same CDR3. The V and J genes are TRBV4-1 and TRBJ1-2; TRBD1 agrees at 7 bases. CDR1 is MGHRA and CDR2 is YSYEKL in the germline V gene. With V trimmed by 4 bases and J by 2 bases, 1 base remained unmatched. The CDR3 is made up of 13 amino acids. CDR3 region: CASSPDRNYGYTF. The DNA of the CDR3 is TGCGCCAGCAGCCCGGACAGGAACTATGGCTACACCTTC.

The genes are TRBV5-6 and TRBJ2-1; the D gene is possibly TRBD2 (7 bases). Trimming pared 3 bases from V and 5 bases from J, leaving 21 bases between. Germline CDR1 and CDR2: SGHDT and YYEEEE. The CDR3 spans 17 residues. The CDR3 coding sequence is TGTGCCAGCAGCTCCCCCCGTAGGGGGGGCCCTCACAATGAGCAGTTCTTC. It codes for CASSSPRRGGPHNEQFF.

This clone occurred once. This chain uses TRBV11-2 with TRBJ1-3; D is uncertain. This CDR3 region has 14 residues. V was trimmed by 3 bases and J by 4 bases, leaving 10 bases between them. CDR1 and CDR2 from the germline V gene are SGHAT and FQNNGV. CDR3 region: CASSFSGSGNTIYF. In DNA, the CDR3 is TGTGCCAGCAGCTTCTCGGGGTCGGGAAACACCATATATTTT.

The chain links TRBV19 to TRBJ2-7; 9 bases map to TRBD1. After removal of 3 bases from V and 7 bases from J, the junction contained 10 bases not matched to a gene. Looked up from germline, CDR1 is LNHDA and CDR2 is SQIVND (reference sequence). The CDR3 runs 15 residues. This CDR3 reads CASSMGTGTIREQYF. In nucleotides, the CDR3 is TGTGCCAGTAGTATGGGGACAGGGACTATCCGGGAGCAGTACTTC.

V and J are TRBV27 and TRBJ1-1, with D unclear. V lost 5 bases, J lost 4 bases, and 17 bases lay in between. The CDR3 spans 15 residues. Germline V lookup: CDR1 MNHEY, CDR2 SMNVEV (reference sequence). CDR3 residues: CASSIVRIPGTEAFF. The CDR3 nucleotides read TGTGCCAGCAGTATCGTCCGGATCCCGGGCACTGAAGCTTTCTTT.

J is TRBJ1-1 and V is TRBV27, with D possibly matching TRBD1 (5 bases). This CDR3 has 18 residues. Germline CDR1 is MNHEY and CDR2 is SMNVEV (reference sequence). The V end lost 4 bases, the J end lost 0 bases, and 21 bases lay between the germline ends. CDR3 DNA sequence: TGTGCCAGCAGTTCCATCCTCATAAGACAGTTTGTGAACACTGAAGCTTTCTTT. The encoded protein is CASSSILIRQFVNTEAFF.

CDR3 in amino acids: CASSWTGNQPQHF. The CDR3 bases are TGTGCCAGCAGTTGGACAGGGAATCAGCCCCAGCATTTT. J is TRBJ1-5 and V is TRBV12-3 or TRBV12-4, with 8 positions matching TRBD1. The CDR3 contains 13 residues. J was trimmed by 4 bases and V by 4 bases; bases with no gene match: 0.

With respect to this clone: At one end the junction does not follow the germline gene, possibly because of a read error. The chain uses TRBV24-1 and TRBJ2-7; no clear D gene. The germline V gene encodes CDR1 KGHDR and CDR2 SFDVKD. This CDR3 has 9 amino acids. CDR3 sequence reads: CATSESVTF. The CDR3 coding sequence is TGTGCCACCAGTGAATCCGTGACATTC.

A single count supports this clone. This chain joins TRBV24-1 and TRBJ2-5; no firm D call. This CDR3 comprises 12 residues. V shed 5 bases and J shed 5 bases, with 8 bases lying between them. The germline gives CDR1 KGHDR, CDR2 SFDVKD. The CDR3 sequence: CATSALGETQYF. In DNA form, the CDR3 reads TGTGCCACCAGTGCCCTCGGGGAGACCCAGTACTTC.

The gene calls are TRBV28 and TRBJ2-5, with 8 bases fitting TRBD2. The CDR3 sequence is 18 residues long. Losses at the gene ends were 3 bases for V and 2 bases for J; bases not matched to a gene: 14. Looked up from germline, CDR1 is MDHEN and CDR2 is SYDVKM. In DNA form, the CDR3 reads TGTGCCAGCAGTTTTATGCCCGGTCGGGGGGGTACTCAAGAGACCCAGTACTTC. Translation: CASSFMPGRGGTQETQYF.

The V call is TRBV3-1 (or the pseudogene TRBV3-2), the J call TRBJ2-7; D ambiguous. The CDR3 has 12 amino acids. Germline-derived CDR1 and CDR2 are LGHDT and YNNKEL (reference sequence). Trimming took off 1 base at V and 11 bases at J, with 12 bases between the two ends. The CDR3 spells CASSQGVRGKYF. In DNA, the CDR3 is TGTGCCAGCAGCCAAGGAGTTCGAGGCAAGTACTTC.